What follows are 27 T cell receptor beta chains derived from one specimen sequenced in a study of blood T cells in healthy people across ages. A J-beta primer mix and a sample-barcoded 5' primer were used in a second PCR of roughly 7 to 12 cycles. TCRdb ran MiXCR on the 5' RACE reads and lists one entry per CDR3 protein. The sample shows about 1 million distinct CDR3 sequences, 20% to 25% of them seen only once. This same sample was also taken into another study, of T cells of mothers and their children.

Sample: blood. Receptors originate from a girl aged 2-15 years in good health.

This clonotype was counted between two and nine times. This chain joins TRBV29-1 and TRBJ2-7; TRBD1 matches 8 bases. The trim removed 1 base at V and 6 bases at J, leaving 11 bases unmatched. There are 15 residues in the CDR3. In germline, CDR1 is SQVTM, CDR2 ANQGSEA. The CDR3 nucleotides read TGCAGCGTTGAAGGGGGGACAGGACGGAGAGGCGAGCAGTACTTC. Protein sequence: CSVEGGTGRRGEQYF.

This chain uses TRBV7-9 with TRBJ2-7, with TRBD2 matching over 12 bases. Germline CDR1 and CDR2: SEHNR and FQNEAQ (reference sequence). The V gene end was trimmed by 2 bases and the J gene end by 0 bases; junction bases not matched to a gene: 5. The CDR3 totals 17 residues. For the CDR3, the DNA is TGTGCCAGCAGCTTAACTAGACTAGCGGGAGACTCCTACGAGCAGTACTTC. Its translation: CASSLTRLAGDSYEQYF.

In this sample, this clonotype turned up a few times. This rearrangement joins TRBV5-1 to TRBJ1-2; 7 positions agree with TRBD1. Per germline, CDR1 SGHRS and CDR2 YFSETQ. The ends lost 0 bases at V and 7 bases at J; junction bases unmatched: 3. The CDR3 extends over 13 amino acids. The chain's CDR3 is CASSLEGGSGYTF. CDR3 DNA sequence: TGCGCCAGCAGCTTGGAAGGGGGCTCTGGCTACACCTTC.

This chain uses TRBV7-8 with TRBJ2-1; D may match TRBD1 or TRBD2 (5 bases each). Trimming pared 5 bases from V and 9 bases from J, leaving 17 bases between. The CDR3 loop spans 14 amino acids. Germline V CDR1 and CDR2: SGHVS, FQNEAQ. CDR3 residues: CASSPPSGLGEQFF. The CDR3 coding sequence is TGTGCCAGCAGCCCACCCTCGGGGCTCGGTGAGCAGTTCTTC.

The CDR3 bases are TGTGCCAGCAGCTTCGCTAGCGGGGGAGCCAGGACCCAGTACTTC. It specifies CASSFASGGARTQYF. The J gene is TRBJ2-5, the V gene TRBV5-6; 10 nucleotides agree with TRBD2. Trimming took 2 bases from V and 7 from J; bases not matched to a gene: 8. This CDR3 is built from 15 residues. Germline assignment: CDR1 SGHDT and CDR2 YYEEEE.

This clonotype was counted a few times. This chain links TRBV7-8 with TRBJ2-1; tentatively, D is TRBD1 (5 bases). CDR1 and CDR2 from the germline V gene are SGHVS and FQNEAQ. CDR3 size: 15 residues. Trimming left V 1 base short and J 6 bases short, with 13 bases between. CDR3 sequence reads: CASSLGVGQGNEQFF. In DNA, the CDR3 is TGTGCCAGCAGCTTAGGAGTCGGGCAGGGCAATGAGCAGTTCTTC.

The V and J genes are TRBV25-1 and TRBJ2-3, with TRBD1 as a possible D gene (5 bases). This CDR3 has 12 amino acids. Germline V CDR1 and CDR2: MGHDK, SYGVNS. Trimming left V 2 bases short and J 11 bases short, with 11 bases between. CDR3 protein: CASSERGQEQYF. CDR3 bases: TGTGCCAGCAGTGAAAGGGGCCAGGAGCAGTATTTT.

V usage is TRBV7-9 and J usage is TRBJ2-4, with no clear D. The CDR3 is 12 residues long. Germline V CDR1 and CDR2: SEHNR, FQNEAQ (reference sequence). Trimming left V 8 bases short and J 12 bases short, with 17 bases between. The CDR3 region has the DNA TGTGCCAGCGGAGCCCTGCTCGACGATCAGTACTTC. It encodes CASGALLDDQYF.

The chain combines TRBV4-3 with TRBJ2-3; no clear D. V was pared by 1 base and J by 0 bases, with 11 bases between. Germline CDR1 is LGHNA and CDR2 is YSLEER. The CDR3 is made up of 16 amino acids. The CDR3 is CASSQGPRTSTDTQYF. CDR3 nucleotides: TGCGCCAGCAGCCAAGGCCCACGTACTAGCACAGATACGCAGTATTTT.

The chain links TRBV6-1 to TRBJ1-5; TRBD1 is a possible D gene (5 bases). CDR1 is MNHNS and CDR2 is SASEGT in the germline V gene. V was pared by 4 bases and J by 7 bases, with 11 bases between. The CDR3 is made up of 13 amino acids. The chain's CDR3 is CASSVGVGQPQHF. DNA for the CDR3: TGTGCCAGCAGTGTAGGGGTAGGCCAGCCCCAGCATTTT.

The rearrangement uses TRBV29-1 and TRBJ1-2, with 8 bases matching TRBD1. This CDR3 has 13 residues. CDR1 is SQVTM and CDR2 is ANQGSEA in the germline V gene. The V segment lost 6 bases and the J segment 9 bases; nucleotides outside the gene matches: 12. As DNA, the CDR3 is TGCAGCGTGAACGTGATGGACAGGGAAAGCTACACCTTC. Protein product: CSVNVMDRESYTF.

In this sample, this clonotype turned up a few times. The chain has TRBV7-9 and TRBJ2-3; D unclear. The CDR3 totals 15 residues. Germline CDR1 SEHNR, CDR2 FQNEAQ (reference sequence). V gave up 1 base and J gave up 3 bases, with 11 bases separating them. Here the CDR3 reads CASSLGPMDTDTQYF. As DNA, the CDR3 is TGTGCCAGCAGCTTAGGCCCTATGGATACAGATACGCAGTATTTT.

This clonotype was picked up a small number of times. The chain has TRBV12-3 or TRBV12-4 and TRBJ2-1; no firm D call. The CDR3 is 15 amino acids. V lost 8 bases to trimming and J lost 8 bases, with 22 bases between them. CDR3 sequence reads: CASGVSVGGFDEQFF. The CDR3 region has the DNA TGTGCCAGCGGCGTTTCTGTCGGCGGTTTTGATGAGCAGTTCTTC.

The chain links TRBV6-6 to TRBJ2-2; 7 bases are a match to TRBD2. Germline V gene data show CDR1 as MNHNY and CDR2 as SVGAGI (reference sequence). V lost 4 bases, J lost 5 bases, and 10 bases stayed unmatched. The CDR3 spans 16 residues. This CDR3 reads CASSSRLVGGTGELFF. The CDR3 DNA reads as TGTGCCAGCAGTTCCCGACTAGTGGGGGGGACCGGGGAGCTGTTTTTT.

This clonotype turned up a few times. One junction end does not reproduce the germline sequence, and a read error may be involved. The chain employs TRBV5-5 and TRBJ2-1; 9 nucleotides line up with TRBD1. CDR3 length: 15 residues. Germline CDR1 is SGHKS and CDR2 is YYEKEE (reference sequence). CDR3 sequence (DNA): TGTGCCAGCAGCCACCGGGACAGGGTGATCAATGAGCGGTTCTTC. As protein: CASSHRDRVINERFF.

This clonotype occurred a few times. This chain connects TRBV3-1 to TRBJ1-5; 9 bases are a match to TRBD1. Germline lookup yields CDR1 LGHDT and CDR2 YNNKEL (reference sequence). This CDR3 is 15 amino acids long. Trimming took 1 base from V and 5 from J; bases not matched to a gene: 3. As DNA, the CDR3 is TGTGCCAGCAGCCAAGGCGGACAGGGGTATCAGCCCCAGCATTTT. It is translated as CASSQGGQGYQPQHF.

This sequence joins TRBV5-1 and TRBJ2-7; D possibly corresponds to TRBD2 (6 bases). The V gene's germline CDR1 is SGHRS and CDR2 YFSETQ. CDR3 length: 14 residues. V was shortened by 3 bases and J by 7 bases, with 17 bases between the two germline ends. The CDR3 nucleotides are TGCGCCAGCAGCTCGGGACGGGACGGAGGGGAGCAGTACTTC. Translation gives CASSSGRDGGEQYF.

The CDR3 sequence: CSVEDHAGGQETQYF. The DNA for the CDR3 is TGCAGCGTTGAAGATCACGCAGGGGGCCAAGAGACCCAGTACTTC. The chain has TRBV29-1 and TRBJ2-5, with TRBD1 identical over 7 bases. Germline V gene lookup returns CDR1 SQVTM and CDR2 ANQGSEA. This CDR3 has 15 amino acids. V lost 0 bases to trimming and J lost 1 base; unmatched junction nucleotides: 5.

In its sample, this clonotype was seen a few times. The rearrangement joins TRBV10-3 to TRBJ2-5, with 8 bases identical to TRBD1. The CDR3 has 15 amino acids. The germline V gene has CDR1 ENHRY and CDR2 SYGVKD. Unmatched junction bases numbered 7, after V lost 3 bases and J lost 4 bases. The CDR3 nucleotides read TGTGCCATCAGTGACAAGCAGGGGGCCTTAGAGACCCAGTACTTC. Protein sequence: CAISDKQGALETQYF.

There are a few counts of this clonotype. The CDR3: CASRLSFQETQYF. The CDR3, as DNA: TGCGCCAGCAGGTTAAGTTTCCAAGAGACCCAGTACTTC. This rearrangement joins TRBV5-1 to TRBJ2-5; D gene unclear. Germline V lookup: CDR1 SGHRS, CDR2 YFSETQ. CDR3 size: 13 residues. With 5 bases removed from V and 1 base from J, the gap between germline ends came to 9 bases. Filled out from reference TRBV5-1 and TRBJ2-5, the complete variable domain reads KAGVTQTPRYLIKTRGQQVTLSCSPISGHRSVSWYQQTPGQGLQFLFEYFSETQRNKGNFPGRFSGRQFSNSRSEMNVSTLELGDSALYLCASRLSFQETQYFGPGTRLLVL.

This clonotype has a handful of counts. J is TRBJ2-1 and V is TRBV28; D may be TRBD2 (7 bases). The CDR3 has 15 residues. With 5 bases removed from V and 5 bases from J, the gap between germline ends came to 16 bases. Germline V lookup: CDR1 MDHEN, CDR2 SYDVKM. The CDR3 sequence is CASSLPPGGHNEQFF. The CDR3 coding sequence is TGTGCCAGCAGTCTCCCACCCGGGGGGCACAATGAGCAGTTCTTC.

This clonotype turned up a few times. The chain links TRBV3-1 to TRBJ2-5, with 8 bases fitting TRBD2. The V and J ends lost 4 bases and 4 bases, in that order; junction bases with no gene match: 8. This CDR3 has 15 residues. Per the germline V gene, CDR1 is LGHDT and CDR2 is YNNKEL (reference sequence). The CDR3 protein is CASSPKAGERETQYF. CDR3 in DNA: TGTGCCAGCAGCCCCAAAGCGGGAGAAAGAGAGACCCAGTACTTC.

The chain is built from TRBV20-1 and TRBJ2-7, with D unresolved. Germline CDR1 is DFQATT and CDR2 is SNEGSKA (reference sequence). The CDR3 consists of 15 residues. Trimming removed 0 bases from V and 2 bases from J, with 14 bases in between. The CDR3 DNA reads as TGCAGTGCTAGAGATAAGGTCGGGTTTCCCTACGAGCAGTACTTC. It encodes CSARDKVGFPYEQYF.

The sample holds a few counts of this clonotype. The chain uses TRBV6-2 or TRBV6-3 and TRBJ1-5, with D uncertain. The CDR3 has 15 amino acids. The germline V and J ends were trimmed by 2 bases and 6 bases, with 14 bases remaining between them. The germline CDR1 and CDR2 sequences are MNHEY and SVGEGT. The CDR3 here is CASSYEGGSAQPQHF. For the CDR3, the DNA is TGTGCCAGCAGTTACGAAGGAGGGAGTGCTCAGCCCCAGCATTTT.

Remarks on this clonotype: A read error may produce the germline difference seen at one junction end. The chain links TRBV6-6 to TRBJ1-5; D perhaps matches TRBD1 (6 bases). CDR3 length equals 14 residues. CDR1 is MNHNY and CDR2 is SVGAGI in the germline V gene (reference sequence). This chain's CDR3 is CASSPQGFNQLQHF. DNA of the CDR3: TGTGCCAGCAGTCCTCAGGGGTTCAATCAGCTCCAGCATTTT.

This clonotype was picked up a small number of times. This chain joins TRBV20-1 and TRBJ2-4, with unresolved D. This CDR3 region has 16 residues. Germline V gene sequence: CDR1 DFQATT, CDR2 SNEGSKA (reference sequence). V was cut by 6 bases and J by 2 bases, with 20 bases left in between. The CDR3 sequence is CSAADSFLQTKNIQYF. The CDR3 DNA follows: TGCAGTGCCGCCGACTCCTTTCTCCAAACCAAAAACATTCAGTACTTC.

The genes are TRBV20-1 and TRBJ1-4; D is uncertain. There are 15 residues in the CDR3. Germline CDR1 reads DFQATT; CDR2 reads SNEGSKA (reference sequence). Deletions cut 5 bases from V and 0 bases from J, with 13 bases between. This chain's CDR3 is CSAQGQISTNEKLFF. DNA of the CDR3: TGCAGTGCTCAAGGCCAAATTTCAACTAATGAAAAACTGTTTTTT.